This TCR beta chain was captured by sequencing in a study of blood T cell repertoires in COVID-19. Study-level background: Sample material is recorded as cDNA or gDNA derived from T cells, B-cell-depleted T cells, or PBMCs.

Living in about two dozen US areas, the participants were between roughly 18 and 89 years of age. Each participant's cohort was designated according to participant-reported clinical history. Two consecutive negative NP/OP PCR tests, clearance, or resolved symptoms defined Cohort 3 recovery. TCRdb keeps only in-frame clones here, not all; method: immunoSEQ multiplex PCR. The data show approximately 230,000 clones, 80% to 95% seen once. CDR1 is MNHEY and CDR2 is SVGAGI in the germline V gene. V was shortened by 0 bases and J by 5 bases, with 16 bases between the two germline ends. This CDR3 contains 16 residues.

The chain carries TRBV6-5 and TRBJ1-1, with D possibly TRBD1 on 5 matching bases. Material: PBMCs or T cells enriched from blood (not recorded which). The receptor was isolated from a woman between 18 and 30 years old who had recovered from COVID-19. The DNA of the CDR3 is TGTGCCAGCAGTTACTCGAAGTGGGACTCTGGGACTGAAGCTTTCTTT. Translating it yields CASSYSKWDSGTEAFF.